This T cell receptor beta chain was retrieved from a study of blood T cell repertoires in COVID-19. Study background: Whether acute or convalescent, the COVID-19 samples came from the United States, Italy and Spain. PBMCs, B-cell-depleted T cells, or T cells were the source of the cDNA or gDNA that made up the material.

CDR3 length equals 13 residues. The V gene end was trimmed by 11 bases and the J gene end by 2 bases; junction bases not matched to a gene: 8. Germline-derived CDR1 and CDR2 are MNHEY and SVGAGI. Sequenced by immunoSEQ multiplex PCR; TCRdb stores in-frame clones only, minus some. The data hold roughly 100,000 clones, with about 64% observed a single time. This clonotype originated in a human donor with acute or convalescent COVID-19. The donor label of this sample is uncertain. The genes are TRBV6-5 and TRBJ2-5; TRBD1 matches at 7 bases. Sequenced input: peripheral blood. The CDR3, as DNA: TGTGCCTCATCGGGGACAGTTCAAGAGACCCAGTACTTC. Translation: CASSGTVQETQYF.